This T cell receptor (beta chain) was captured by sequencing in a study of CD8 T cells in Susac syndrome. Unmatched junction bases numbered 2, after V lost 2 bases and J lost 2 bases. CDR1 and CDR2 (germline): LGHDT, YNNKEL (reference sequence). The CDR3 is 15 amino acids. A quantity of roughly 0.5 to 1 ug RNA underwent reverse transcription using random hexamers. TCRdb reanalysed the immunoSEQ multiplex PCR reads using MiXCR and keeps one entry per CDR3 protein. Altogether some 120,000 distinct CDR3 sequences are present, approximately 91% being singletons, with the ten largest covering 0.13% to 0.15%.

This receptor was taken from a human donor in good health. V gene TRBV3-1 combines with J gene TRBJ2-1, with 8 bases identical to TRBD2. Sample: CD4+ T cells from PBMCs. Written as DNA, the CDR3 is TGTGCCAGCAGCCAACAAGCGGGAGCCTACAATGAGCAGTTCTTC. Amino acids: CASSQQAGAYNEQFF.